This T cell receptor beta chain was obtained from a study of graft-versus-host responses after intestinal transplantation. Only in-frame clones appear in the TCRdb table, and some are missing; sequencing was by immunoSEQ multiplex PCR. The table has tens of thousands of clones, around 90% seen once. Points from the study as a whole: Present in recipient marrow, GvH clones included some that appeared first in ileum or blood. Allografts of one patient group, those with graft-donor T cell macrochimerism, had high graft-versus-host to host-versus-graft clonal ratios.

Concerning this clone: Its antigen is unidentified.

The ends lost 5 bases at V and 5 bases at J; junction bases unmatched: 3. The CDR3 contains 14 residues. In germline, CDR1 is MNHEY, CDR2 SVGAGI. The genes are TRBV6-5 and TRBJ2-3; 11 bases align to TRBD2. The receptor was isolated from a human donor who received an intestinal transplant. Sequencing used unstimulated CD8+ T cells sorted from spleen or lymph node cells, obtained before intestinal transplant. The CDR3 DNA reads TGTGCCAGCAGTCCGACTAGCGGGGAAGATACGCAGTATTTT. This encodes CASSPTSGEDTQYF.